What follows are 3 T cell receptor beta chains derived from one specimen sequenced in a study of cytomegalovirus exposure and HLA in healthy donors. The table came from immunoSEQ multiplex PCR; TCRdb's copy has only in-frame clones and leaves some out. The repertoire holds fewer than 350,000 clones, with 88% as singletons. The material sequenced was PBMCs. The origin of the receptors is a woman younger than 30 in good health and CMV-seronegative.

The rearrangement links TRBV6-1 to TRBJ2-1; D unresolved. Per the germline V gene, CDR1 is MNHNS and CDR2 is SASEGT. The length of the CDR3 is 13 residues. V was cut by 7 bases and J by 0 bases, with 7 bases left in between. The CDR3 sequence: CASIRLSYNEQFF. CDR3 DNA sequence: TGTGCCAGCATTAGACTCTCCTACAATGAGCAGTTCTTC.

The rearrangement joins TRBV4-2 to TRBJ2-1, with D possibly matching TRBD1 (5 bases). The CDR3 is 16 residues long. Germline V gives CDR1 LGHNA, CDR2 YNFKEQ. Trimming removed 1 base from V and 5 bases from J, with 15 bases in between. CDR3 in DNA: TGTGCCAGCAGCCAAGGTTTAAGGGGCCGTAACAATGAGCAGTTCTTC. Translated, it gives CASSQGLRGRNNEQFF.

The chain joins TRBV2 to TRBJ2-2; no definite D call. Germline CDR1 reads SNHLY; CDR2 reads FYNNEI. The ends were cut back, 6 bases at V and 7 bases at J, with 9 bases in the middle. The CDR3 extends over 12 amino acids. As DNA, the CDR3 is TGTGCCAGCAGCGCAGTTATCGGGGAGCTGTTTTTT. It specifies CASSAVIGELFF.